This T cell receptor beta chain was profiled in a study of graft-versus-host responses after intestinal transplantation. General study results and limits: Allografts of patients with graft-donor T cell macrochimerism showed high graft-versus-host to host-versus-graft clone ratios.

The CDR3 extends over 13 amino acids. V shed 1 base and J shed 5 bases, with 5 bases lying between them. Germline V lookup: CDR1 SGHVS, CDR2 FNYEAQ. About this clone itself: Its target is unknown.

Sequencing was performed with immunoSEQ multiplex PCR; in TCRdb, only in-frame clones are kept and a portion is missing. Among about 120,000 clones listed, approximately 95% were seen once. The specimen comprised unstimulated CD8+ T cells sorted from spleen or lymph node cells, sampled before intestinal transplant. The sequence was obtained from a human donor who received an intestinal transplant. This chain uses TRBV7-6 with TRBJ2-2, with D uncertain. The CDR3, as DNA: TGTGCCAGCAGCTTAGAAAGAACCGGGGAGCTGTTTTTT. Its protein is CASSLERTGELFF.